In this sample, the clone carrying this T cell receptor beta chain turned up once. Study processing details: Reference gene primer amplification gave nucleated cell count estimates. Clones were read by immunoSEQ multiplex PCR, and TCRdb kept only the in-frame ones, dropping some. V and J calls plus clone size are reproduced from that table; the DNA served to infer D and trimming. Of tens of thousands of clones in the sample, 75% to 90% were seen once. The CDR3 consists of 15 residues. V dropped 0 bases and J dropped 5; count of bases not matched to a gene: 4. Germline V lookup: CDR1 MGHRA, CDR2 YSYEKL. The entry originates in a study of blood T cell repertoires in COVID-19.

The clonotype originates from a woman at least 80 years old with active or convalescent COVID-19. Material for sequencing was peripheral blood. The chain couples TRBV4-1 to TRBJ1-2; 9 bases are a match to TRBD1. CDR3 region: CASSQEPGQGYGYTF. DNA for the CDR3: TGCGCCAGCAGCCAAGAACCGGGACAGGGTTATGGCTACACCTTC.